The clone carrying this T cell receptor (beta chain) was recorded at least ten times. The CDR3 end falls 3 residues outside the read, so it is completed with the germline J gene. Other DNA sequences in this sample translate to the same CDR3. The sample belongs to a study of T cell clonality in common variable immunodeficiency. Only in-frame clones appear in the TCRdb table, and some are missing; sequencing was by immunoSEQ multiplex PCR. The repertoire has 45,000 to 70,000 clones, none seen only once; the ten largest take under 6.5%. V lost 3 bases to trimming and J lost 1 base; unmatched junction nucleotides: 15. CDR3 length: 19 amino acids. Germline V gene lookup returns CDR1 DFQATT and CDR2 SNEGSKA (reference sequence).

Sequencing was carried out using peripheral blood mononuclear cells. The chain uses TRBV20-1 and TRBJ2-1; 10 bases match TRBD2. This TCR was recovered from a person between 18 and 75 years old in good health. CDR3 bases read: TGCAGTGCTAGTATGGGGTTGCTAGCGGGAGACCTATCCTACAATGAG. Its protein product is CSASMGLLAGDLSYNE. The full CDR3 protein reads CSASMGLLAGDLSYNEQFF.